The T cell receptor (beta chain) under discussion was sequenced for a study of blood T cell repertoires in COVID-19. As for the study in general: Collection of acute and convalescent COVID-19 samples took place in the United States, Italy and Spain. Sample material is recorded as cDNA or gDNA derived from T cells, B-cell-depleted T cells, or PBMCs.

J was trimmed by 7 bases and V by 2 bases; bases with no gene match: 8. CDR3 length: 15 amino acids. Per germline, CDR1 MNHEY and CDR2 SVGAGI. Generated by immunoSEQ multiplex PCR, the TCRdb table keeps only in-frame clones and is missing some. The repertoire consists of some 330,000 clones, with roughly 88% occurring once and the leading ten covering 4%. This receptor was taken from a woman aged 45-60 years with active or convalescent COVID-19. The chain is built from TRBV6-5 and TRBJ2-1, with TRBD1 identical over 7 bases. Sequencing was done on a sample of peripheral blood. The CDR3 nucleotides are TGTGCCAGCAGTTACCAACAGGGGCCCCCTAATGAGCAGTTCTTC. This translates into CASSYQQGPPNEQFF.